This T cell receptor (beta chain) comes out of a study of TIL therapy for anti-PD-1-resistant metastatic lung cancer. Study at large: Progressing patients received lymphodepletion, expanded TIL infusion and IL-2. By whole-exome sequencing, median non-synonymous tumor mutation burden was around 1.5 mutations per megabase.

V shed 5 bases, J shed 10 bases, and the junction held 16 bases outside the gene matches. From germline, CDR1 is MNHEY and CDR2 SMNVEV (reference sequence). The length of the CDR3 is 16 residues. This was the immunoSEQ v3 assay. Here immunoSEQ multiplex PCR was the method, and the copy in TCRdb shows in-frame clones only, minus some. The sample consists of tens of thousands of clones, roughly 85% of them appearing once. The time point was: pre-treatment sample, taken before nivolumab and TIL therapy. Points on this clone: Its antigen is still unknown.

Regarding the study as a whole: Infused TIL clonotypes partially replaced the baseline blood repertoire, then decayed over months. Patients were highly selected, enriched for treatment-naive, never-smoker and oncogene-addicted cases.

This sequence originates from a woman aged 25-80 years with non-small cell lung cancer. The sample here was blood, taken at baseline. The chain has TRBV27 and TRBJ2-1; 8 bases are a match to TRBD2. For the CDR3, the DNA is TGTGCCAGCAGTCCCATTCGGGAGGGTCCTCTCCTAGAGCAGTTCTTC. The encoded protein is CASSPIREGPLLEQFF.